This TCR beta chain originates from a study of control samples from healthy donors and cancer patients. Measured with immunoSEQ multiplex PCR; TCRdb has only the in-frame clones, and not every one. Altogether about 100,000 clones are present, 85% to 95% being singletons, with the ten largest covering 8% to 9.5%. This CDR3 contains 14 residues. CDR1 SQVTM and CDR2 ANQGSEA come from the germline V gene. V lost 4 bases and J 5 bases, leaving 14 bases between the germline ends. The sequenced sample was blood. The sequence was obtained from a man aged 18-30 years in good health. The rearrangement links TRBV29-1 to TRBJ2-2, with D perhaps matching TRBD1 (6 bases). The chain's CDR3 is CSVAETGRTGELFF. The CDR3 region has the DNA TGCAGCGTTGCGGAGACAGGACGGACCGGGGAGCTGTTTTTT.